This TCR beta chain was profiled in a study of cytomegalovirus exposure and HLA in healthy donors (dated by TCRdb to the late 2010s). Regarding the research as a whole: An earlier analysis of approximately 640 of the donors reported roughly 270 Gb of sequence data and roughly 100 million unique TCR beta sequences from about 200 million T cells. A later analysis re-examined previously published TCR beta repertoires from several hundred donors and added high-resolution HLA genotyping to investigate patterns of TCR occurrence. Class I and class II HLA loci were covered by the typing at four-digit resolution. On average, about 200,000 unique TCR beta nucleotide sequences were sequenced per donor among 398 genotyped donors of the cohort, with roughly 18% of those sequences being non-productive. The number of typed donors differed by locus: roughly 620-640 for A, B, C, DRB1 and DQB1; 522 for DQA1; over 600 for DPA1; and about 470 for DPB1. An early release covering around 630 HLA-typed donors comprised roughly 300 gigabases of sequencing data and tens of millions of unique TCR sequences. Rather than drawing on any new phenotypic data, the later analysis identified candidate immune exposures from TCR beta sequences and the way those sequences occurred across donors. The study combined high-throughput TCR immunosequencing, statistical association of individual TCRs with disease status, and machine learning to predict cytomegalovirus infection status. Using immunosequencing, the study profiled T cell repertoires from around 670 subjects and related those repertoires to cytomegalovirus serostatus. The genetic ancestry cluster associated with self-reported Caucasian donors included roughly four fifths of the 350 to 500 genotyped donors. Donor age, sex, ethnicity and CMV serostatus were compiled alongside the repertoire data. In an earlier analysis of 500 to 650 of the donors, high-throughput TCR beta sequencing was used to judge whether each TCR beta V gene segment behaved as functional or pseudogenic. Every discovery cohort repertoire had been produced on one sequencing platform. In a later genetic analysis, genome-wide SNP genotypes for about 55% of the roughly 700 donors were used, and that subset was treated as a discovery cohort. The study aimed to test whether signatures of past pathogen exposure could be identified by cataloging public T cell receptors. A separate validation cohort of 100 to 150 different subjects was used in addition to the roughly 670-subject first cohort. Four to six DR-DQ haplotypes were handled as single units for association and clustering, since linkage in the cohort was strong.

The library was built by means of the immunoSEQ multiplex PCR assay. The multiplex PCR relied on a mix of 60 forward primers for TCR Vbeta segments and 13 reverse primers for TCR Jbeta segments. The CDR3 region of rearranged TCR beta genes was amplified from genomic DNA with a multiplex PCR assay. The Illumina HiSeq System was used to sequence the amplified TCR beta libraries as 87-base-pair reads. Per the original workflow: In a later analysis, tens of millions of unique TCR beta chains were counted across the 650 to 750 repertoires, and around 10 million of these chains were shared by at least two donors. A nearest-neighbor algorithm error-corrected the raw reads and collapsed the reads into unique sequences, merging closely related sequences to remove PCR and sequencing errors. To assign V, D and J gene segments, CDR3 sequences were aligned to IMGT reference sequences. For a sequence to be retained, a match of at least six nucleotides was required to both a V gene segment and a J gene segment. A rearrangement was called productive if the CDR3 had no stop codons and remained in frame with V and J, and every other rearrangement was called non-productive. Following IMGT convention, CDR3 was defined as the stretch from the second conserved V-encoded cysteine to the conserved J-encoded phenylalanine. The earlier analysis of about 590 of the donors excluded sequences that lacked an unambiguous match to a single V gene segment. In an earlier analysis of approximately 610 of the donors, V segments were called functional above 56.7% productive rearrangements and were called segregating when the between-donor standard deviation exceeded 5%. A statistical classification framework was built for diagnosing cytomegalovirus status from the catalog of TCR beta chain sequences. V and J gene assignment, in a later analysis, came from comparing TCR nucleotide sequences with IMGT/GENE-DB human TR gene sequences. A later analysis assigned CDR3 sequences and most-parsimonious VDJ recombination scenarios with the TCRdist pipeline. In a later analysis, every TCR beta chain was defined by the combination of its CDR3 amino acid sequence and its V-gene family, and reads without a unique V-gene family were dropped. To address suspected cross-contamination and a sequencing artifact, a later analysis removed some 620 highly shared, low-generation-probability nucleotide sequences. For each public chain, a later analysis derived a clonal expansion index from normalized ranks of inferred template counts within each repertoire. In a later analysis, generation probabilities were computed using a VDJ recombination model fitted to out-of-frame rearrangements, and the results were checked against IGoR. In a later analysis, TCR-TCR, TCR-HLA and TCR-CMV co-occurrence was scored with hypergeometric tests, and a repertoire-size bias correction was applied to TCR pairs. A later analysis estimated false discovery rates by permuting HLA or CMV assignments 20 times. A later analysis grouped co-occurring TCRs with DBSCAN, adding TCRdist sequence similarity when clustering within HLA-allele-positive subsets. For co-occurrence clustering, repertoires with fewer than 30,000 or more than 120,000 public chains were excluded, along with four or five repertoires with anomalous nucleotide sharing. TCRdb retrieved this table from immuneACCESS and kept in-frame rearrangements only. Not all clones are present; in checked studies, unresolved V genes account for under half, and no reason is known for the remainder. V, J and clone size reflect that table, while D and trimming were determined from the DNA. In this sample the table shows about 120,000 clones, 78% of which occur a single time. In total, the top ten clones hold approximately 11% of the sample.

As encoded in the germline V gene, CDR1 is MNHEY while CDR2 is SVGAGI. The CDR3 goes from the cysteine to the phenylalanine over 12 residues. Only CDR3 DNA is held: 36 bases, read in frame from base 1. Ends trimmed: V by 6 bases, J by 11 bases; bases unmatched to a gene: 8. In total, roughly 710 healthy bone marrow donors made up the cohort. All cohort members were sampled while nominally healthy, although unrecorded immune exposures were likely present. The donor tested CMV seropositive, placing the donor among the 289 seropositive members of the cohort. A peripheral blood sample was collected from each donor, and TCR beta sequencing was performed on peripheral blood mononuclear cells. Genomic DNA extraction from the blood cell samples was performed with the Qiagen DNeasy Blood Extraction Kit. As concerns this clone: Its antigen remains unidentified. Qualities for individual bases were not recorded, and no much larger clone is one base off.

What the authors observed across the whole study: The classifier was reported to diagnose cytomegalovirus status with high specificity and sensitivity in both the original and validation cohorts. Broadly in line with IMGT annotations, most TCR beta V segments showed up in productive rearrangements about 87% or about 30% of the time in an earlier analysis of several hundred of the donors. Roughly uniform sequencing depth across donors was assumed in presence/absence analyses, although this assumption may not hold. Linkage disequilibrium might explain the correlated functional status among segregating V segments, but an unknown experimental factor could not be ruled out. This cohort had only TCR beta chains sequenced, and the lack of alpha or paired-chain data limited which features could be detected. A later genetic analysis reported fewer N-insertions in productive TCRs among donors in an Asian-associated ancestry cluster than the 666-donor mean. Because some donors lacked HLA typing at each locus, the association tests relied only on the typed subset. A total of 164 TCR beta chains were listed by the study as associated with cytomegalovirus. A cluster of highly shared sequence variants was judged likely to represent a technical artifact of the sequencing pipeline. Most TCR sequences were observed very rarely across donors, whereas some public TCRs were present in many individuals. The 87-base-pair reads could not distinguish some IMGT-functional V segments, including TRBV6-2 and TRBV6-3, so those segments were excluded. A further reported finding was that TCR beta sequences accurately predicted the HLA-A and HLA-B alleles for most subjects in the first cohort. A later analysis reported that several top co-occurrence clusters appeared linked to parvovirus B19, influenza, CMV and Epstein-Barr virus. The authors suggested that the approach could potentially be extended to other disease states and immunological phenotypes. A later analysis found that most CMV-associated TCR beta chains appeared HLA-restricted, with HLA associations seemingly driven largely by CMV exposure. Strong co-occurrence of HLA alleles, especially DR and DQ, made assigning TCR associations to individual alleles difficult. The only immune exposure information available for the cohort was CMV serostatus. Compared with equally common non-associated chains, HLA-associated TCR beta chains in a later analysis were more clonally expanded and had lower generation probabilities. A later analysis associated about 17,000 TCR beta sequences with specific HLA alleles at a false discovery rate of 0.05. The earlier analysis of fewer than 750 of the donors excluded about 16 rarely observed V segments, including chromosome 9 orphons, because counts were too low. According to a later analysis, TCR association rates differed among HLA loci, with DRB1 alleles showing the most associated TCRs and HLA-C alleles showing the fewest. An association between a missense DCLRE1C variant and V-gene and J-gene trimming of TCR beta chains was found in a later genetic analysis and replicated in an independent cohort. In vitro tests confirmed that a few of the cytomegalovirus-associated TCR beta chains recognize cytomegalovirus antigens.

Sequencing used PBMCs. The chain joins TRBV6-5 to TRBJ1-1, and 8 junctional nucleotides match TRBD1. The clonotype was recovered from a man younger than 40 in good health and CMV-seropositive. The sequenced DNA is TGTGCCAGCAGAAAGGACAGGGCGAAGGCTTTCTTT. Translation gives CASRKDRAKAFF.